This TCR beta chain was profiled in a study of OX40 agonist ivuxolimab in advanced cancers. Whole-study context: Cohort: 82.7% men, mean age around 55, aged about 23 to 80. Study-wide findings and caveats: Both blood CD4+ and CD8+ T cells showed clonal growth by week 6 at 0.1 to 3.0 mg/kg. Individuals who were partial responders at 0.1-3.0 mg/kg had clonal expansion that ranked among the lowest.

Measured with immunoSEQ multiplex PCR; TCRdb has only the in-frame clones, and not every one. The repertoire holds roughly 72,000 clones, with roughly 80% as singletons. At baseline, cycle 4 day 1, and cycle 7 day 1, blood was sampled. Regarding this clone: The antigen is undetermined.

The receptor comes from an adult with an advanced solid tumor such as melanoma, head and neck, liver or kidney cancer. The sequences come from CD4+ or CD8+ T cells sorted from blood, collected in a trial of the OX40 agonist ivuxolimab.

CDR3: CASSLEVGGYNEQFF. The CDR3 nucleotides are TGTGCCAGCAGCTTAGAAGTCGGGGGCTACAATGAGCAGTTCTTC. The V gene is TRBV7-2, the J gene TRBJ2-1; D might be TRBD2 (6 bases). V was pared by 1 base and J by 3 bases, with 10 bases between. This CDR3 region has 15 residues. CDR1 and CDR2 from the germline V gene are SGHTA and FQGNSA.